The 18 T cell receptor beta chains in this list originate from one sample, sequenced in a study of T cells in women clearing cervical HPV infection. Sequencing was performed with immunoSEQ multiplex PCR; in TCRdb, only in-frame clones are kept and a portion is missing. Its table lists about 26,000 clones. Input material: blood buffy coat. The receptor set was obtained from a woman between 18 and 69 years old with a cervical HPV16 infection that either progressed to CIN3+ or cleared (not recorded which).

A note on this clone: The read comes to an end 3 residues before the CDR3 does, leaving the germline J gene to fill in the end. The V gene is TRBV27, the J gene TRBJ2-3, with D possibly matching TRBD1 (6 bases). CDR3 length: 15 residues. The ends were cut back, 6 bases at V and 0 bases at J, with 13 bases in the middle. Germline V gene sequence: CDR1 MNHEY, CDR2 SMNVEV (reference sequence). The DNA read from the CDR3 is TGTGCCAGCAGCGTCGAAGGGGGAAGCACAGATACG. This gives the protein CASSVEGGSTDT. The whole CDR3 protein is CASSVEGGSTDTQYF.

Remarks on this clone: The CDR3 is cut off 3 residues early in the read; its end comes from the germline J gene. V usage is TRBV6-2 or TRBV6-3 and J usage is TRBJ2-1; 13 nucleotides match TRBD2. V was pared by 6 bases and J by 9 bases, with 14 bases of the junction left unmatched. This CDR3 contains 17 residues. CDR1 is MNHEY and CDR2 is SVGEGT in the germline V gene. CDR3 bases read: TGTGCCAGCAGCGCCCGACCCACTAGCGGGAGGGTTAGTGAG. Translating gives CASSARPTSGRVSE. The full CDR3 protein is CASSARPTSGRVSEQFF.

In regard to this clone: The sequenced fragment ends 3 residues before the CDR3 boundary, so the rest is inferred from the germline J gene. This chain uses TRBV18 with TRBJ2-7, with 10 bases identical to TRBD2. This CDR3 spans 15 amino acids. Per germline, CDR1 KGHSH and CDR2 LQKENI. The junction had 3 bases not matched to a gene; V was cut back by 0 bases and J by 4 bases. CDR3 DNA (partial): TGTGCCAGCTCACCACCGGGACTAGCGATTTACGAG. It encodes CASSPPGLAIYE. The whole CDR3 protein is CASSPPGLAIYEQYF.

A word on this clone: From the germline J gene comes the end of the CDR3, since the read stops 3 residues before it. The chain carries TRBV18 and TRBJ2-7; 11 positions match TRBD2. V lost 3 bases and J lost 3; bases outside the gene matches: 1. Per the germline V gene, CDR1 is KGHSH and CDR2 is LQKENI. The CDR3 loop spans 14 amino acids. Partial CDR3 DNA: TGTGCCAGCTCACCGGGACTAGCGGACTACGAG. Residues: CASSPGLADYE. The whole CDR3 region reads CASSPGLADYEQYF.

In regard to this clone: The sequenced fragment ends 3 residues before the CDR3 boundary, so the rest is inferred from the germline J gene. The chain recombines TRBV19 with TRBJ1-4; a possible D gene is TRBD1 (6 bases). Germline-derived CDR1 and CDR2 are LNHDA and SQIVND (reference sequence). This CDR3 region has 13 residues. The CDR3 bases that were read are TGTGCCAGCCTGGGACACCAGAATTCACCA. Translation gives CASLGHQNSP. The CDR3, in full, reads CASLGHQNSPLFF.

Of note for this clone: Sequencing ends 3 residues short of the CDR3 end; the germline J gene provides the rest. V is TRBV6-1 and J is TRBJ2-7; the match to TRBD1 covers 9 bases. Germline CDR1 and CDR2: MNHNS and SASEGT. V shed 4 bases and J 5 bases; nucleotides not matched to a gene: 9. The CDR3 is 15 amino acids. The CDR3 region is CASSAPDRGRHEQYF. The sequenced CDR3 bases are TGTGCCAGCAGTGCCCCGGACAGGGGTCGCCACGAG.

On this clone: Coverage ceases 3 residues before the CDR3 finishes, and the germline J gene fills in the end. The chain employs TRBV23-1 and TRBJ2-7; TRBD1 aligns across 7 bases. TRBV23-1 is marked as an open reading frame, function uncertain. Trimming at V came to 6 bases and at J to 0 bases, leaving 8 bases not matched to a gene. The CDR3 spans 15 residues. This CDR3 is CASSPKGASSYEQYF. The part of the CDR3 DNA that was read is TGCGCCAGCAGCCCGAAGGGGGCGAGCTCCTACGAG.

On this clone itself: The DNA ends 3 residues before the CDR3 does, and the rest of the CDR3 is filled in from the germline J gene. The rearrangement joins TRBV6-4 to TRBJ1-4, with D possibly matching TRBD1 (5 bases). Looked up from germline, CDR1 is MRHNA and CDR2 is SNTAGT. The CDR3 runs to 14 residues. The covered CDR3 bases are TGTGCCAGCAGTGACAGCTCTGGGGCCAACGTA. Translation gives CASSDSSGANV. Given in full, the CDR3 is CASSDSSGANVLFF.

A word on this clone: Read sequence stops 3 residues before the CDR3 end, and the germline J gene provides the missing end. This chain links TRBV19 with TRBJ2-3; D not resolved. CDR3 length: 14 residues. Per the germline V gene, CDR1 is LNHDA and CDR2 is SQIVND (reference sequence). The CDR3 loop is CASSIGQALQPQYF. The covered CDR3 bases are TGTGCCAGTAGTATTGGGCAGGCCCTGCAGCCG.

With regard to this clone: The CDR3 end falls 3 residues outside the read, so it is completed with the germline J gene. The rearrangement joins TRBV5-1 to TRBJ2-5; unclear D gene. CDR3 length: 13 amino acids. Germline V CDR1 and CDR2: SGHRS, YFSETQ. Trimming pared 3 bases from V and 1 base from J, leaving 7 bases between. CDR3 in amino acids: CASSSGFQETQYF. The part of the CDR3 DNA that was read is TGCGCCAGCAGCTCGGGTTTCCAAGAGACC. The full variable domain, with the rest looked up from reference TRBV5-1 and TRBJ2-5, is KAGVTQTPRYLIKTRGQQVTLSCSPISGHRSVSWYQQTPGQGLQFLFEYFSETQRNKGNFPGRFSGRQFSNSRSEMNVSTLELGDSALYLCASSSGFQETQYFGPGTRLLVL.

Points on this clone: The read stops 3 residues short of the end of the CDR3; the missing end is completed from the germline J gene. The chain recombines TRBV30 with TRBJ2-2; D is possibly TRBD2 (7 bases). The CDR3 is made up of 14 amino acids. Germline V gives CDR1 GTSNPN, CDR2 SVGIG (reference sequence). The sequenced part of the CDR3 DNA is TGTGCCTGGAGTGTACGGGGGGCGGGGGAAAAG. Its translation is CAWSVRGAGEK. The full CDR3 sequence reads CAWSVRGAGEKLFF.

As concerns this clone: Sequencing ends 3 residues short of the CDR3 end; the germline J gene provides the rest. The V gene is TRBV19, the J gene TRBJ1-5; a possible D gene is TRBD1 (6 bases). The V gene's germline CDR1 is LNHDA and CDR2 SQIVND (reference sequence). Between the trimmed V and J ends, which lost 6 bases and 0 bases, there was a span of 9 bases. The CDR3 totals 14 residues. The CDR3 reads CASRTGSSNQPQHF. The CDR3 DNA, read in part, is TGTGCCAGTAGGACAGGTTCTAGCAATCAGCCC.

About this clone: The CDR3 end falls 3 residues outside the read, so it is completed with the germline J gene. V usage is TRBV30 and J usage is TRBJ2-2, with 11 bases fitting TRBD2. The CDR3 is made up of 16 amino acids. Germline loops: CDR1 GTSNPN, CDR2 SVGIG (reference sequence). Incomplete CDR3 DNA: TGTGCCTGGAGTGGTAGCGGGGGGGCAGGGGCCAACGTG. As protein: CAWSGSGGAGANV. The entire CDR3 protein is CAWSGSGGAGANVLFF.

The sequenced part of the CDR3 DNA is TGTGCCAGCAGCTTACTTCCCTCTGGGGCCAACGTA. It translates to CASSLLPSGANV. The complete CDR3 protein is CASSLLPSGANVLFF. V and J are TRBV7-3 and TRBJ1-4; possible D gene TRBD1, 5 bases. The read ends 3 residues before the CDR3 terminus; that terminus is restored from the germline J gene. The CDR3 has 15 residues. Germline-derived CDR1 and CDR2 are SGHTA and FQGTGA.

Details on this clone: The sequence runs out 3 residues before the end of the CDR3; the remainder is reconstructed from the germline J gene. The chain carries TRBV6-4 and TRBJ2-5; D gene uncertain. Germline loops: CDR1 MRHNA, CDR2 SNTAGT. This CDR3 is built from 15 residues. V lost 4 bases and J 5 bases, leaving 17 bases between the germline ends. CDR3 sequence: CASSAPRSIRETQYF. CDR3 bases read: TGTGCCAGCAGTGCTCCGAGGTCAATAAGGGAGACC.

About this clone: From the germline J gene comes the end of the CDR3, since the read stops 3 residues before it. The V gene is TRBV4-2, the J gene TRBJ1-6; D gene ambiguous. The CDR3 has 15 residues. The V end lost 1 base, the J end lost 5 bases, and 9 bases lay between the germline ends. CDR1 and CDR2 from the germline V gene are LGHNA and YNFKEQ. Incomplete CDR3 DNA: TGTGCCAGCAGCCAAGCCCAGCGTCATAATTCACCC. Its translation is CASSQAQRHNSP. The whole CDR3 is CASSQAQRHNSPLHF.

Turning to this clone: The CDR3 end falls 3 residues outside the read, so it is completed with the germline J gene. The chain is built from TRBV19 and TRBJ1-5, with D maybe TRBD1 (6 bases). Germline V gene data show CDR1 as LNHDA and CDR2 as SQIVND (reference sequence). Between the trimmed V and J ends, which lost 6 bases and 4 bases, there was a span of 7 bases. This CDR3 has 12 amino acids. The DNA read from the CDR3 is TGTGCCAGTAGAAGGGGGAATCAGCCC. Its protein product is CASRRGNQP. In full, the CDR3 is CASRRGNQPQHF.

CDR3 loop: CASSPGTGDYEQYF. CDR3 bases read: TGTGCCAGCAGCCCTGGGACAGGGGACTACGAG. The gene calls are TRBV5-6 and TRBJ2-7; TRBD1 matches at 10 bases. The sequence runs out 3 residues before the end of the CDR3; the remainder is reconstructed from the germline J gene. The CDR3 consists of 14 residues. With 4 bases clipped from V and 3 bases from J, the junction kept 4 bases outside the gene matches. Looked up from germline, CDR1 is SGHDT and CDR2 is YYEEEE. The full variable domain, completed using reference TRBV5-6 and TRBJ2-7, is DAGVTQSPTHLIKTRGQQVTLRCSPKSGHDTVSWYQQALGQGPQFIFQYYEEEERQRGNFPDRFSGHQFPNYSSELNVNALLLGDSALYLCASSPGTGDYEQYFGPGTRLTVT.